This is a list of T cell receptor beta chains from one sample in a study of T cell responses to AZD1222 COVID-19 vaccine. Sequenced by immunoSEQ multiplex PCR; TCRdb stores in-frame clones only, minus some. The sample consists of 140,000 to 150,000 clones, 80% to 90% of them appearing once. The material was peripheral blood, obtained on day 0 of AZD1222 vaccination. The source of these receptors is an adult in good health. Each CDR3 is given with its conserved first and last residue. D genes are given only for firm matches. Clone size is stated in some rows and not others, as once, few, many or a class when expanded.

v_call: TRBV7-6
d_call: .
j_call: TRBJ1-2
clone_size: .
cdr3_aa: CASSLSRAIRGDGGYTF
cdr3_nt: TGTGCCAGCAGCTTAAGTCGGGCCATCAGAGGAGATGGTGGCTACACCTTC

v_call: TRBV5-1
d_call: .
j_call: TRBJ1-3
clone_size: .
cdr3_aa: CASAPVSGNTIYF
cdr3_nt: TGCGCCAGCGCCCCAGTCTCTGGAAACACCATATATTTT

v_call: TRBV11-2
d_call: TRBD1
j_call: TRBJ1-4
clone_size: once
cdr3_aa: CASSLGGTVNEKLFF
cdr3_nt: TGTGCCAGCAGCTTAGGAGGGACAGTAAATGAAAAACTGTTTTTT

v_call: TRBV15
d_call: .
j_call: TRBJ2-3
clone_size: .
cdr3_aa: CATSSDDRSTYYTDTQYF
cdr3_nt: TGTGCCACCAGCAGTGATGACAGGTCGACTTATTACACAGATACGCAGTATTTT

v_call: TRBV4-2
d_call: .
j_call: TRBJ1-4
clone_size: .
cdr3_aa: CAGSTDINEKLFF
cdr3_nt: TGTGCCGGATCGACAGACATTAATGAAAAACTGTTTTTT

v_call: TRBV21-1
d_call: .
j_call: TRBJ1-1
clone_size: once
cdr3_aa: CASRKEAFF
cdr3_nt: TGTGCCAGCAGGAAGGAAGCTTTCTTT

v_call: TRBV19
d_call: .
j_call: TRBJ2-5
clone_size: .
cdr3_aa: CASSITGRSLRRETQYF
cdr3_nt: TGTGCCAGTAGTATAACCGGACGGTCACTACGTAGAGAGACCCAGTACTTC

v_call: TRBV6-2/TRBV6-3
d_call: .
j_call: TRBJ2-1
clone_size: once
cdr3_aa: CASSSRQGLYDNEQFF
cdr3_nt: TGTGCCAGCAGTTCCCGACAGGGACTATATGACAATGAGCAGTTCTTC

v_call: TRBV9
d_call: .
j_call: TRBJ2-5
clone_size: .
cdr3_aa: CASGYGTQGIETQYF
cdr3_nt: TGTGCCAGCGGATACGGGACTCAGGGGATTGAGACCCAGTACTTC

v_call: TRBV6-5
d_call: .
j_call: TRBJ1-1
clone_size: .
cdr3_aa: CASRISLNTEAFF
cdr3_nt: TGTGCCAGCAGGATTAGCCTGAACACTGAAGCTTTCTTT

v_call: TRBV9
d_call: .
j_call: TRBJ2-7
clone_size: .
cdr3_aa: CASSIGTESYEQYF
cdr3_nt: TGTGCCAGCAGCATTGGGACGGAATCCTACGAGCAGTACTTC

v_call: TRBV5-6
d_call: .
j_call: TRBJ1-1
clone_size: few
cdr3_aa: CASQGLPNTEAFF
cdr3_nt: TGTGCCAGCCAGGGGTTACCGAACACTGAAGCTTTCTTT

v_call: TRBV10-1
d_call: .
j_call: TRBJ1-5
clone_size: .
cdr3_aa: CASSRDLEEPQHF
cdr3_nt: TGCGCCAGCAGCCGGGACCTTGAGGAGCCCCAGCATTTT

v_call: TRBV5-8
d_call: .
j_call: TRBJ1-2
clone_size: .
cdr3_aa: CASSLVGNYGYTF
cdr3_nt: TGTGCCAGCAGCTTGGTAGGGAACTATGGCTACACCTTC

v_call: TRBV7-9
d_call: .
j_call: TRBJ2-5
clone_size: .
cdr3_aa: CAHDGAGQETQYF
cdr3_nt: TGTGCCCACGACGGGGCAGGCCAAGAGACCCAGTACTTC

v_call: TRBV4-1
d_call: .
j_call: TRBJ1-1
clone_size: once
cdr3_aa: CASSHPGGRNTEAFF
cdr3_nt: TGCGCCAGCAGCCATCCCGGGGGCCGGAACACTGAAGCTTTCTTT

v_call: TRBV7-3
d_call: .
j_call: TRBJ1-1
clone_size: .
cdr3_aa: CASSYGGNTEAFF
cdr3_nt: TGTGCCAGCAGCTACGGGGGGAACACTGAAGCTTTCTTT

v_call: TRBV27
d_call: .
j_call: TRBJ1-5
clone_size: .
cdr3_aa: CASSLLGIGNQPQHF
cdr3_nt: TGTGCCAGCAGTTTATTAGGAATTGGCAATCAGCCCCAGCATTTT

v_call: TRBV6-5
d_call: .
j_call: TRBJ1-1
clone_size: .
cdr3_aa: CASRGGTEAFF
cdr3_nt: TGTGCCTCCCGGGGGGGTACTGAAGCTTTCTTT

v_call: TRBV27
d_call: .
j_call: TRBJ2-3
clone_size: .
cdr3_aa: CASSFGRYTDTQYF
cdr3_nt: TGTGCCAGCAGTTTCGGCAGATACACAGATACGCAGTATTTT

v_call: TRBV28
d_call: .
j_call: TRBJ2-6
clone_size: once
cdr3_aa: CASSPRGSGANVLTF
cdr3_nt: TGTGCCAGCAGTCCCAGGGGTTCCGGGGCCAACGTCCTGACTTTC

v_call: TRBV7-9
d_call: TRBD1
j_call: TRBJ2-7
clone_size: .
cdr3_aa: CASSYGTVNYEQYF
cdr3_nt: TGTGCCAGCAGCTACGGGACAGTTAACTACGAGCAGTACTTC

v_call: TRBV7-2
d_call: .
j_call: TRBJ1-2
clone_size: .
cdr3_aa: CASSPSQGPYGYTF
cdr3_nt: TGTGCCAGCAGCCCGTCCCAGGGTCCCTATGGCTACACCTTC

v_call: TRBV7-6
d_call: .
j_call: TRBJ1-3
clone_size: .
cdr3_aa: CASSSNQGLSGNTIYF
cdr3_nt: TGTGCCAGCAGCTCAAATCAGGGGCTTAGTGGAAACACCATATATTTT

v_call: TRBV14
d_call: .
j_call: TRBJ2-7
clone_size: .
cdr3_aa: CASSQNWADPYEQYF
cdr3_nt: TGTGCCAGCAGCCAAAATTGGGCAGATCCCTACGAGCAGTACTTC

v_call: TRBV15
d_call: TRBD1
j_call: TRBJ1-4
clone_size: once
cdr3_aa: CATRGDRGEKLFF
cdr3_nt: TGTGCCACCAGAGGGGACAGGGGGGAAAAACTGTTTTTT

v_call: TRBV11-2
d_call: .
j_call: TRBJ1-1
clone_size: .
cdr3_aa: CASSLSGRNTEAFF
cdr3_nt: TGTGCCAGCAGCCTATCGGGACGGAACACTGAAGCTTTCTTT

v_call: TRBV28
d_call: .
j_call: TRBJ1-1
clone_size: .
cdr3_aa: CASSRDRKSEAFF
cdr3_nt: TGTGCCAGCAGCCGAGACAGGAAATCTGAAGCTTTCTTT

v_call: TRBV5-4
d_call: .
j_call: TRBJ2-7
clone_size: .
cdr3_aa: CASSLGRPESSYEQYF
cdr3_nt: TGTGCCAGCAGCTTGGGTCGTCCCGAGAGCTCCTACGAGCAGTACTTC

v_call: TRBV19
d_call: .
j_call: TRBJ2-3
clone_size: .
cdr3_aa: CASSTAGHTDTQYF
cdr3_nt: TGTGCCAGTAGTACAGCGGGACACACAGATACGCAGTATTTT

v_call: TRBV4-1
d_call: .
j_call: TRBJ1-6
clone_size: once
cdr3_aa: CASSQIGGGRSNSPLHF
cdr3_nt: TGCGCCAGCAGCCAAATCGGAGGAGGGAGAAGTAATTCACCCCTCCACTTT